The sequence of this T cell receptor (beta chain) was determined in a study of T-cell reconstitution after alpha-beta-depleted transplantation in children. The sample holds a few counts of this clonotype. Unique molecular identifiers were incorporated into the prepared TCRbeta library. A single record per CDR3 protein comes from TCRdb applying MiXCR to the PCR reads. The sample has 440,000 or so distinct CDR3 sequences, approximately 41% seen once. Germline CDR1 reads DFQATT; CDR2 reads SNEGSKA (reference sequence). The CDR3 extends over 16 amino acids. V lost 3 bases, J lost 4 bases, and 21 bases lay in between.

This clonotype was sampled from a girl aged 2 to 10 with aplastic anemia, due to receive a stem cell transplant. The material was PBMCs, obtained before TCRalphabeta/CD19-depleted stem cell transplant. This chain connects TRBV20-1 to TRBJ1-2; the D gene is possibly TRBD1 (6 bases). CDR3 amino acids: CSASAYLQGPSYGYTF. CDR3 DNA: TGCAGTGCTAGTGCTTACCTACAGGGCCCCTCCTATGGCTACACCTTC.